This TCR beta chain was recorded in a study of T cells after yellow fever vaccination. Broader study findings: Contaminating bulk clonotypes could be abundant in FACS-sorted repertoires. Among all clonotypes, a small share was observed in both CD4 and CD8 compartments. When the response was secondary, it was weaker but reached its peak faster, day 5 versus 15.

Trimming removed 5 bases from V and 1 base from J; junction bases left unmatched: 6. Per the germline V gene, CDR1 is SGHVS and CDR2 is FNYEAQ. This CDR3 region has 16 residues. This clonotype was detected a few times. Its antigen is undetermined. A universal primer site and UMIs were added as TCR cDNA was made by 5'RACE template switching. TCRdb re-derived calls from the 5' RACE reads in MiXCR, one entry per CDR3 protein. The repertoire holds more than 450,000 distinct CDR3 sequences, with 21% as singletons. This chain uses TRBV7-6 with TRBJ2-3; TRBD1 aligns across 10 bases. This clonotype originated in a man between 18 and 35 years old who received the YFV17D yellow fever vaccine. Here the sequenced sample was PBMCs, taken roughly 23 days after the first yellow fever vaccination. The CDR3 region is CASSPLGTGGTDTQYF. CDR3 in DNA: TGTGCCAGCAGCCCACTTGGGACAGGGGGCACAGATACGCAGTATTTT.